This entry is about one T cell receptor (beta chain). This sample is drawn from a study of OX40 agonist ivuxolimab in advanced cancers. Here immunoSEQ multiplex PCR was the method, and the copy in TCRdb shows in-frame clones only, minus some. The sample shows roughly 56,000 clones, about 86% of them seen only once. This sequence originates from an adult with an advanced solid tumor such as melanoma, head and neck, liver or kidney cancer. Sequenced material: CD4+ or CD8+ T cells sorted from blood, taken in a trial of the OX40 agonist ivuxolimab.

The CDR3 bases are TGTGCCAGCAGTTACTCGATAGGGGCTGGCTACACCTTC. It is translated as CASSYSIGAGYTF. V gene TRBV6-5 combines with J gene TRBJ1-2; a possible D gene is TRBD1 (5 bases). With 0 bases removed from V and 7 bases from J, the gap between germline ends came to 9 bases. CDR3 length equals 13 residues. Germline V lookup: CDR1 MNHEY, CDR2 SVGAGI.